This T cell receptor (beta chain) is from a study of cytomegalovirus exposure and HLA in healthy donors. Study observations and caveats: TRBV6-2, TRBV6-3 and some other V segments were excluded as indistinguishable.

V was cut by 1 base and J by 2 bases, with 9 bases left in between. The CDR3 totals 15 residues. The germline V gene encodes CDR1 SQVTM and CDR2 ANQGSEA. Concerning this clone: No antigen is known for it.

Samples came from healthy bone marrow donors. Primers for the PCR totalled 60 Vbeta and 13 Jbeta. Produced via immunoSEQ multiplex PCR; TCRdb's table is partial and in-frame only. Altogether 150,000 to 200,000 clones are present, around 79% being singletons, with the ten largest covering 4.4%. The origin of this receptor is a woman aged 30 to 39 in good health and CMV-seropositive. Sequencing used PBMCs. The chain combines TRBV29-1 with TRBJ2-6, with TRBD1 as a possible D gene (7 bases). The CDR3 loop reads CSVEGGTAGANVLTF. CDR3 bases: TGCAGCGTTGAAGGCGGGACAGCTGGGGCCAACGTCCTGACTTTC.